This is a list of T cell receptor beta chains from one sample in a study of OX40 agonist ivuxolimab in advanced cancers. Generated by immunoSEQ multiplex PCR, the TCRdb table keeps only in-frame clones and is missing some. The data contain more than 35,000 clones, roughly 91% of them seen just once; the ten biggest clones take up 0.55% to 0.7%. Sample: CD4+ or CD8+ T cells sorted from blood, taken in a trial of the OX40 agonist ivuxolimab. Every receptor here comes from an adult with an advanced solid tumor such as melanoma, head and neck, liver or kidney cancer. Each CDR3 is given with its conserved first and last residue. Fields, in order: CDR3 protein, CDR3 DNA, J gene, V gene, D gene, clone size. The D gene is left open where the match is weak. Not all rows give a size; the values are once, few, many and, for expanded clones, a class.

CATSRDRQFQETQYF,TGTGCCACCAGCAGAGATCGACAGTTTCAAGAGACCCAGTACTTC,TRBJ2-5,TRBV15,.,.
CASSPRGRGYGYTF,TGTGCCAGCTCACCAAGGGGGCGAGGCTATGGCTACACCTTC,TRBJ1-2,TRBV18,TRBD1,.
CASTPTGREETQYF,TGTGCCAGCACCCCGACAGGGAGGGAAGAGACCCAGTACTTC,TRBJ2-5,TRBV2,.,.
CASSSGTGGQETQYF,TGTGCCAGCAGCTCCGGGACAGGGGGCCAAGAGACCCAGTACTTC,TRBJ2-5,TRBV6-5,TRBD1,.
CASRARTGRGNTEAFF,TGTGCCAGCAGGGCCAGGACAGGTAGAGGGAACACTGAAGCTTTCTTT,TRBJ1-1,TRBV5-6,TRBD1,.
CASSRGQGREAFF,TGTGCCAGCAGCCGAGGACAGGGCAGAGAAGCTTTCTTT,TRBJ1-1,TRBV27,TRBD1,few
CASSFLQGLGPYEQYF,TGTGCCAGCAGCTTCCTACAGGGGTTAGGCCCCTACGAGCAGTACTTC,TRBJ2-7,TRBV11-2,TRBD1,.
CASSEIGGNTEAFF,TGTGCCAGCAGCGAGATTGGGGGGAACACTGAAGCTTTCTTT,TRBJ1-1,TRBV7-9,.,.
CASSAGGPGNTIYF,TGTGCCAGCAGTGCAGGGGGCCCTGGAAACACCATATATTTT,TRBJ1-3,TRBV6-1,TRBD1,once
CASSDSWTHYTDTQYF,TGTGCCAGCAGTGACTCTTGGACACACTACACAGATACGCAGTATTTT,TRBJ2-3,TRBV6-4,.,once
CASSQGGGPMNTEAFF,TGTGCCAGCAGTCAAGGGGGGGGCCCCATGAACACTGAAGCTTTCTTT,TRBJ1-1,TRBV6-6,.,once
CASRTSPGSTDTQYF,TGTGCCAGCAGGACCTCTCCCGGCAGCACAGATACGCAGTATTTT,TRBJ2-3,TRBV6-1,.,.
CASSLIYGYTF,TGTGCCAGCAGCTTAATCTATGGCTACACCTTC,TRBJ1-2,TRBV7-9,.,.
CASSVARGTSGSQETQYF,TGTGCCAGCAGCGTAGCTAGGGGGACTAGCGGTAGTCAAGAGACCCAGTACTTC,TRBJ2-5,TRBV9,TRBD2,.
CASTTPWASIDTQYF,TGTGCCAGCACTACACCGTGGGCTAGCATAGATACGCAGTATTTT,TRBJ2-3,TRBV7-2,.,.
CASSFLSKRDTQYF,TGTGCCAGCAGCTTCCTCAGTAAGAGAGATACGCAGTATTTT,TRBJ2-3,TRBV7-2,.,.
CASSPQSLGTTGELFF,TGTGCCAGCTCACCCCAATCTCTGGGAACCACCGGGGAGCTGTTTTTT,TRBJ2-2,TRBV18,.,.
CASSQLRLRNTIYF,TGCGCCAGCAGCCAACTCCGCCTCAGGAACACCATATATTTT,TRBJ1-3,TRBV4-1,.,.
CAIKGSLAGEDTQYF,TGTGCCATCAAAGGCAGTTTAGCGGGGGAAGATACGCAGTATTTT,TRBJ2-3,TRBV10-3,TRBD2,.
CASKRGQGEYEQYF,TGTGCCAGCAAAAGGGGACAGGGAGAATACGAGCAGTACTTC,TRBJ2-7,TRBV9,TRBD1,.
CASSQERTNYGYTF,TGCGCCAGCAGCCAAGAAAGGACTAACTATGGCTACACCTTC,TRBJ1-2,TRBV4-3,.,few
CASSLGEYHYGYTF,TGCGCCAGCAGCTTGGGGGAGTACCACTATGGCTACACCTTC,TRBJ1-2,TRBV5-1,.,.
CASSPDREGQPQHF,TGTGCCAGCAGCCCTGACAGGGAGGGTCAGCCCCAGCATTTT,TRBJ1-5,TRBV6-5,TRBD1,medium-sized
CASSLQAGEGNTEAFF,TGCGCCAGCAGCTTGCAGGCGGGGGAGGGGAACACTGAAGCTTTCTTT,TRBJ1-1,TRBV5-1,.,.
CSVVPRGSETQYF,TGCAGCGTCGTGCCCAGGGGATCGGAGACCCAGTACTTC,TRBJ2-5,TRBV29-1,.,once
CAISDAGWVEAFF,TGTGCCATCAGTGATGCGGGGTGGGTTGAAGCTTTCTTT,TRBJ1-1,TRBV10-3,.,few
CASTLGRIIGYGYTF,TGTGCCAGCACCCTCGGACGGATTATTGGGTATGGCTACACCTTC,TRBJ1-2,TRBV6-1,.,few
CARGGFSGNTIYF,TGTGCCAGGGGGGGCTTCTCTGGAAACACCATATATTTT,TRBJ1-3,TRBV7-9,.,.
CASSLGQAWDEQFF,TGTGCCAGCAGCTTAGGACAGGCATGGGATGAGCAGTTCTTC,TRBJ2-1,TRBV11-3,.,.
CASNLYENYGYTF,TGTGCCAGCAATCTGTACGAAAACTATGGCTACACCTTC,TRBJ1-2,TRBV6-1,.,.
CASSLTSGGALSSYNEQFF,TGTGCCAGCAGCTTGACTAGTGGGGGGGCCCTTAGCTCCTACAATGAGCAGTTCTTC,TRBJ2-1,TRBV5-4,.,.
CASSPTLAGRTDTQYF,TGTGCCAGCAGCCCGACTTTAGCGGGACGCACAGATACGCAGTATTTT,TRBJ2-3,TRBV7-9,TRBD2,.
CASSVEPRQFLNTEAFF,TGTGCCAGCAGCGTAGAACCAAGACAGTTTCTCAACACTGAAGCTTTCTTT,TRBJ1-1,TRBV9,.,.
CASSSSDEGPQHF,TGTGCCAGCAGCTCATCAGACGAGGGGCCCCAGCATTTT,TRBJ1-5,TRBV7-9,.,.
CASSEVYSSYNEQFF,TGTGCCAGCAGTGAAGTCTATAGCTCCTACAATGAGCAGTTCTTC,TRBJ2-1,TRBV6-1,.,.
CASSAQGEYSTEAFF,TGCGCCAGCAGCGCCCAGGGGGAATATTCTACTGAAGCTTTCTTT,TRBJ1-1,TRBV5-1,TRBD1,once
CASSETGINEKLFF,TGTGCCAGCAGCGAGACAGGCATTAATGAAAAACTGTTTTTT,TRBJ1-4,TRBV9,.,.
CASSYNYGYTF,TGTGCCAGCAGTTACAATTATGGCTACACCTTC,TRBJ1-2,TRBV6-6,.,once
CASSRGKNEQFF,TGTGCCAGCTCACGGGGGAAGAATGAGCAGTTCTTC,TRBJ2-1,TRBV18,.,.
CASIIRGSSYEQYF,TGTGCCAGCATTATAAGGGGTAGCTCCTACGAGCAGTACTTC,TRBJ2-7,TRBV6-1,.,once
CATSRDLAGEQYF,TGTGCCACCAGCAGAGATCTCGCCGGCGAGCAGTACTTC,TRBJ2-7,TRBV15,.,.
CASSLAVGGYTF,TGTGCCAGCAGCTTAGCGGTGGGTGGCTACACCTTC,TRBJ1-2,TRBV7-2,.,.
CASSFRRGEFPYNEQFF,TGTGCCAGCAGCTTTAGGAGGGGCGAATTCCCTTACAATGAGCAGTTCTTC,TRBJ2-1,TRBV7-9,.,.
CASSEARDWYSNQPQHF,TGTGCCAGCAGTGAAGCTCGGGACTGGTATAGCAATCAGCCCCAGCATTTT,TRBJ1-5,TRBV6-1,.,.
CASTPLEVSSGETQYF,TGTGCCAGCACCCCTCTAGAAGTCTCCTCGGGAGAGACCCAGTACTTC,TRBJ2-5,TRBV6-6,.,.
CASSQEADYSNQPQHF,TGTGCCAGCAGCCAAGAGGCCGATTATAGCAATCAGCCCCAGCATTTT,TRBJ1-5,TRBV4-2,.,.
CASSLRASGGYTF,TGTGCCAGCAGCTTAAGGGCGAGTGGTGGCTACACCTTC,TRBJ1-2,TRBV13,.,once
CASRDRGRSIRAFF,TGCGCCAGCAGGGACAGGGGGCGAAGTATAAGAGCTTTCTTT,TRBJ1-1,TRBV10-2,TRBD1,.
CASSIAGTLQETQYF,TGCGCCAGCAGCATCGCCGGGACACTCCAAGAGACCCAGTACTTC,TRBJ2-5,TRBV5-1,.,.